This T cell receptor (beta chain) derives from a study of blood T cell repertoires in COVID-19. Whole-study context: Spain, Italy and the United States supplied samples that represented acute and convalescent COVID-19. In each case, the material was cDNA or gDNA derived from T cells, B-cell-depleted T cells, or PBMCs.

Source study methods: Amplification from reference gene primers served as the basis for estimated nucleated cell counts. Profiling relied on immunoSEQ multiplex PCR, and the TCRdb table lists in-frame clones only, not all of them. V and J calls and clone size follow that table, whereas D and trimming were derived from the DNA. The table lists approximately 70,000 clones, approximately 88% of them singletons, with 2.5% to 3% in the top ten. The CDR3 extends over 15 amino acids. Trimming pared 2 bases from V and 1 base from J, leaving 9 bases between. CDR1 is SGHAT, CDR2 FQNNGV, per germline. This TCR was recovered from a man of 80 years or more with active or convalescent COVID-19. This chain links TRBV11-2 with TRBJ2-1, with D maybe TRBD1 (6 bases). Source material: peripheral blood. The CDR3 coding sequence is TGTGCCAGCAGCTTAACAGGGATGTCCTACAATGAGCAGTTCTTC. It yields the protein CASSLTGMSYNEQFF. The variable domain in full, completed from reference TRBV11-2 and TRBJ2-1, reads EAGVAQSPRYKIIEKRQSVAFWCNPISGHATLYWYQQILGQGPKLLIQFQNNGVVDDSQLPKDRFSAERLKGVDSTLKIQPAKLEDSAVYLCASSLTGMSYNEQFFGPGTRLTVL.